Presented here are 20 T cell receptor beta chains from one specimen sequenced in a study of blood T cell repertoires in COVID-19. The data were produced by immunoSEQ multiplex PCR, yet TCRdb's version contains in-frame clones alone and is incomplete. Of 250,000 to 300,000 clones listed, around 88% are singletons. The sequenced sample was peripheral blood. The source is a woman in her 70s with COVID-19, enrolled during active disease.

The V gene is TRBV28, the J gene TRBJ1-2; D remains unclear. The ends were cut back, 4 bases at V and 10 bases at J, with 16 bases in the middle. Germline V CDR1 and CDR2: MDHEN, SYDVKM. The CDR3 is 13 residues long. In nucleotides, the CDR3 is TGTGCCAGCAGTTCCCCTCGATCGACTCTCTACACCTTC. Translation gives CASSSPRSTLYTF.

This clone was recorded only once. This chain links TRBV12-3 or TRBV12-4 with TRBJ2-3; D is possibly TRBD2 (6 bases). This CDR3 has 13 residues. The V and J ends lost 6 bases and 4 bases respectively, with 11 bases between them. The CDR3 region has the DNA TGTGCCAGCAGACGGGACTTCTCAGATACGCAGTATTTT. Protein product: CASRRDFSDTQYF.

The V gene is TRBV7-2, the J gene TRBJ1-2; D uncertain. Trimming pared 6 bases from V and 2 bases from J, leaving 10 bases between. The CDR3 consists of 13 residues. CDR1 is SGHTA, CDR2 FQGNSA, per germline. Written as DNA, the CDR3 is TGTGCCAGCAGTCCGGGGAGGAACTATGGCTACACCTTC. This encodes CASSPGRNYGYTF.

V is TRBV10-3 and J is TRBJ2-5; 7 nucleotides align to TRBD2. V shed 6 bases and J 5 bases; nucleotides not matched to a gene: 12. Germline lookup yields CDR1 ENHRY and CDR2 SYGVKD. This CDR3 contains 15 residues. DNA for the CDR3: TGTGCCATCAGGGACGCGGGACTACTGGGGGAGACCCAGTACTTC. As protein: CAIRDAGLLGETQYF.

J is TRBJ2-1 and V is TRBV29-1; a possible D gene is TRBD1 (6 bases). Germline lookup yields CDR1 SQVTM and CDR2 ANQGSEA. Trimming removed 3 bases at V and 4 bases at J, with 10 bases between. The CDR3 is 13 amino acids. The CDR3 is CSVEDSGYNEQFF. The DNA of the CDR3 is TGCAGCGTTGAGGACAGCGGATACAATGAGCAGTTCTTC.

J is TRBJ1-6 and V is TRBV7-2; 12 bases line up with TRBD1. CDR3 length equals 15 residues. Trimming took 5 bases from V and 10 from J; bases not matched to a gene: 6. Germline assignment: CDR1 SGHTA and CDR2 FQGNSA. Written as DNA, the CDR3 is TGTGCCAGCAGCGGCGGGACAGGGGGCAGGTCACCCCTCCACTTT. It codes for CASSGGTGGRSPLHF.

The chain carries TRBV27 and TRBJ1-2, with D possibly TRBD1 on 5 matching bases. Germline V gene data show CDR1 as MNHEY and CDR2 as SMNVEV (reference sequence). This CDR3 comprises 13 residues. Trimming took off 2 bases at V and 6 bases at J, with 10 bases between the two ends. The CDR3 here is CASSLDRRNGYTF. The CDR3 nucleotides are TGTGCCAGCAGTTTAGACAGAAGGAATGGCTACACCTTC.

The chain combines TRBV24-1 with TRBJ2-2, with 8 positions matching TRBD2. After removal of 9 bases from V and 7 bases from J, the junction contained 12 bases not matched to a gene. The germline V gene has CDR1 KGHDR and CDR2 SFDVKD. The CDR3 length is 15 residues. This chain's CDR3 is CATSTQRGPSGELFF. In nucleotides, the CDR3 is TGTGCCACCTCGACCCAGCGGGGGCCCAGCGGGGAGCTGTTTTTT.

A word on this clone: Other DNA sequences in the sample encode the same CDR3. V usage is TRBV7-2 and J usage is TRBJ2-5; perhaps TRBD2 as D (5 bases). CDR3 size: 13 residues. Trimming pared 5 bases from V and 2 bases from J, leaving 9 bases between. Germline CDR1 is SGHTA and CDR2 is FQGNSA. CDR3 amino acids: CASSPPGQETQYF. In DNA, the CDR3 is TGTGCCAGCAGCCCCCCGGGACAAGAGACCCAGTACTTC.

This clone appeared a few times. Other DNA sequences in the same sample also yield this CDR3. The chain is built from TRBV3-1 (or the pseudogene TRBV3-2) and TRBJ1-6; unclear D gene. Per the germline V gene, CDR1 is LGHDT and CDR2 is YNNKEL (reference sequence). V was shortened by 1 base and J by 3 bases, with 10 bases between the two germline ends. The CDR3 is 16 residues long. The CDR3 loop reads CASSQARGGYNSPLHF. DNA of the CDR3: TGTGCCAGCAGCCAAGCACGAGGCGGCTATAATTCACCCCTCCACTTT.

This rearrangement joins TRBV9 to TRBJ2-2, with TRBD1 matching over 7 bases. The trim removed 2 bases at V and 4 bases at J, leaving 5 bases unmatched. Per the germline V gene, CDR1 is SGDLS and CDR2 is YYNGEE. There are 15 residues in the CDR3. CDR3 sequence reads: CASSVDRAGTGELFF. The CDR3 DNA is TGTGCCAGCAGCGTCGACAGGGCGGGCACCGGGGAGCTGTTTTTT.

V and J are TRBV6-2 or TRBV6-3 and TRBJ2-3, with 11 bases that match TRBD1. Per germline, CDR1 MNHEY and CDR2 SVGEGT. The trim removed 4 bases at V and 4 bases at J, leaving 13 bases unmatched. The CDR3 sequence is 18 residues long. CDR3 nucleotide sequence: TGTGCCAGCAGTTCTAGCCTCAGCCGGGACAGGGGGGCAGATACGCAGTATTTT. Encoded protein: CASSSSLSRDRGADTQYF.

The CDR3 nucleotides are TGTGCCAGTAGTATAGCGTCGCGGGGGTGGACCGGGGAGCTGTTTTTT. Its translation is CASSIASRGWTGELFF. The chain couples TRBV19 to TRBJ2-2, with 7 positions matching TRBD2. Germline-derived CDR1 and CDR2 are LNHDA and SQIVND (reference sequence). The CDR3 contains 16 residues. Losses at the gene ends were 1 base for V and 5 bases for J; bases not matched to a gene: 7.

J is TRBJ1-3 and V is TRBV6-5; D is ambiguous. Germline CDR1 and CDR2: MNHEY and SVGAGI. With 11 bases removed from V and 5 bases from J, the gap between germline ends came to 16 bases. The CDR3 extends over 13 amino acids. For the CDR3, the DNA is TGTGCCTGCGAACGGGAAATGCGAAACACCATATATTTT. Amino acids: CACEREMRNTIYF.

The V and J genes are TRBV5-1 and TRBJ2-7, with D perhaps TRBD2 (6 bases). Trimming removed 1 base from V and 3 bases from J, with 14 bases in between. Germline V gene data show CDR1 as SGHRS and CDR2 as YFSETQ. The CDR3 extends over 15 amino acids. Here the CDR3 DNA reads TGCGCCAGCAGCTTGTGGAGGGACGGAGTCTACGAGCAGTACTTC. Residues: CASSLWRDGVYEQYF.

The chain carries TRBV9 and TRBJ2-7, with TRBD1 as a possible D gene (5 bases). V lost 4 bases and J lost 3, with 11 bases in between. The CDR3 covers 13 residues. Germline V gives CDR1 SGDLS, CDR2 YYNGEE. The CDR3 DNA reads TGTGCCAGCAGCCCCAGGGCGGACTACGAGCAGTACTTC. Residues: CASSPRADYEQYF.

This rearrangement joins TRBV5-1 to TRBJ2-1; D is possibly TRBD2 (5 bases). Trimming pared 0 bases from V and 1 base from J, leaving 8 bases between. Germline CDR1 reads SGHRS; CDR2 reads YFSETQ. The CDR3 covers 15 residues. As DNA, the CDR3 is TGCGCCAGCAGCTTGGCCCGGGGATCCTACAATGAGCAGTTCTTC. It specifies CASSLARGSYNEQFF.

This clone was counted between two and nine times. In DNA form, the CDR3 reads TGTGCCAGCAGTTACGGAGGGGTAGGGACTGAAGCTTTCTTT. It translates to CASSYGGVGTEAFF. The chain is built from TRBV6-2 or TRBV6-3 and TRBJ1-1, with D tentatively TRBD1 (5 bases). Trimming stripped 2 bases from V and 5 bases from J, with 12 bases between. The CDR3 runs to 14 residues. CDR1 and CDR2 (germline): MNHEY, SVGEGT.

The V gene is TRBV2, the J gene TRBJ2-1; D might be TRBD2 (6 bases). V lost 2 bases, J lost 4 bases, and 12 bases lay in between. The CDR3 has 15 amino acids. Per germline, CDR1 SNHLY and CDR2 FYNNEI. The CDR3 protein is CASSEMAGSYNEQFF. The CDR3 region has the DNA TGTGCCAGCAGTGAAATGGCGGGGTCATACAATGAGCAGTTCTTC. Complete variable domain (other parts from reference TRBV2 and TRBJ2-1): EPEVTQTPSHQVTQMGQEVILRCVPISNHLYFYWYRQILGQKVEFLVSFYNNEISEKSEIFDDQFSVERPDGSNFTLKIRSTKLEDSAMYFCASSEMAGSYNEQFFGPGTRLTVL.

V and J are TRBV18 and TRBJ2-1; 8 nucleotides align to TRBD2. CDR1 KGHSH and CDR2 LQKENI come from the germline V gene. With V trimmed by 3 bases and J by 10 bases, 8 bases remained unmatched. This CDR3 region has 14 residues. In DNA, the CDR3 is TGTGCCAGCTCACCGGAACGGGGGGGCCAGGAGCAGTTCTTC. Protein sequence: CASSPERGGQEQFF. The entire variable domain, with the rest obtained from reference TRBV18 and TRBJ2-1, is as follows: NAGVMQNPRHLVRRRGQEARLRCSPMKGHSHVYWYRQLPEEGLKFMVYLQKENIIDESGMPKERFSAEFPKEGPSILRIQQVVRGDSAAYFCASSPERGGQEQFFGPGTRLTVL.